The text below deals with one T cell receptor beta chain. This entry comes from a study of blood T cell repertoires in COVID-19. Study-wide background: From the United States, Italy and Spain came samples of acute and convalescent COVID-19. The cDNA or gDNA used as material had been derived from T cells, B-cell-depleted T cells, or PBMCs.

Method: immunoSEQ multiplex PCR; TCRdb's copy keeps in-frame clones and lacks some. The sample lists 200,000 to 300,000 clones, approximately 88% seen once, with 2% to 2.5% in the top ten. Between the trimmed V and J ends, which lost 1 base and 3 bases, there was a span of 18 bases. The CDR3 totals 18 residues. The germline V gene encodes CDR1 SGHDN and CDR2 FVKESK. The age range of participants was about 18 to 90 years, with residence in some 25 US areas. This chain links TRBV14 with TRBJ2-2, with D perhaps TRBD2 (5 bases). Input material: PBMCs or T cells enriched from blood (not recorded which). The clonotype originates from a woman aged 40-49 years with acute COVID-19. The CDR3 here is CASSQVRVRSGDTGELFF. CDR3 bases: TGTGCCAGCAGCCAAGTACGCGTGAGGTCCGGGGACACCGGGGAGCTGTTTTTT.